A selection of T cell receptor beta chains follows, all from one sample in a study of blood T cell repertoires in COVID-19. Sequenced by immunoSEQ multiplex PCR; TCRdb stores in-frame clones only, minus some. The table lists hundreds of thousands of clones, about 83% of them singletons. The sequenced sample was PBMCs or T cells enriched from blood (not recorded which). Source of these receptors: a woman aged 45-65 years who had recovered from COVID-19. Both conserved end residues are part of each CDR3. D genes are given only for firm matches. For some rows the clone size is stated as once, few or many, or as a class when expanded; others skip it.

V	size	D	J	length	CDR3	DNA
TRBV24-1	.	TRBD1	TRBJ1-3	16	CATSDSGQASGNTIYF	TGTGCCACCAGTGATTCGGGACAGGCCTCTGGAAACACCATATATTTT
TRBV5-1	.	.	TRBJ1-4	15	CASSLEGDYNEKLFF	TGCGCCAGCAGCTTGGAAGGGGATTATAATGAAAAACTGTTTTTT
TRBV28	few	.	TRBJ2-7	13	CASSRGGGYEQYF	TGTGCCAGCAGTAGGGGGGGCGGCTACGAGCAGTACTTC
TRBV7-9	.	.	TRBJ1-1	13	CASSLEGNLEAFF	TGTGCCAGCAGCTTAGAGGGGAACCTGGAAGCTTTCTTT
TRBV28	.	.	TRBJ1-5	13	CASKEGSFQPQHF	TGTGCCAGCAAAGAAGGGAGCTTTCAGCCCCAGCATTTT
TRBV4-1	.	.	TRBJ2-5	18	CASSQWHVSGGTGETQYF	TGCGCCAGCAGCCAATGGCATGTGAGCGGGGGGACAGGAGAGACCCAGTACTTC
TRBV28	.	TRBD1	TRBJ1-5	19	CASSPQPPGQGLSNQPQHF	TGTGCCAGCAGTCCTCAACCCCCGGGACAGGGGCTTAGCAATCAGCCCCAGCATTTT
TRBV9	once	.	TRBJ1-2	13	CASSEGGNYGYTF	TGTGCCAGCAGCGAGGGGGGGAACTATGGCTACACCTTC
TRBV7-2	.	TRBD2	TRBJ2-1	14	CAIPAGASYNEQFF	TGTGCCATTCCAGCGGGGGCTTCCTACAATGAGCAGTTCTTC
TRBV4-1	many	.	TRBJ1-5	15	CASSLLPTENQPQHF	TGCGCCAGCAGCCTCCTTCCGACAGAAAATCAGCCCCAGCATTTT
TRBV29-1	few	.	TRBJ1-3	12	CSVTTLGDTIYF	TGCAGCGTCACCACCCTCGGGGACACCATATATTTT
TRBV5-8	.	.	TRBJ1-1	16	CASRGPQPGAGTEAFF	TGTGCCAGCAGGGGGCCCCAGCCAGGGGCCGGCACTGAAGCTTTCTTT
TRBV4-3	.	.	TRBJ2-7	16	CASSQFVADFSYEQYF	TGCGCCAGCAGCCAATTTGTGGCTGACTTCTCCTACGAGCAGTACTTC
TRBV28	.	.	TRBJ1-2	13	CASSFAGAYGYTF	TGTGCCAGCAGTTTTGCAGGGGCCTATGGCTACACCTTC
TRBV7-8	few	TRBD2	TRBJ2-5	13	CASLSSGRETQYF	TGTGCCAGCCTCTCTAGCGGGAGGGAGACCCAGTACTTC
TRBV3-1/TRBV3-2	.	.	TRBJ2-7	18	CASSQESLKEEGSYEQYF	TGTGCCAGCAGCCAAGAGTCCCTCAAGGAGGAGGGCTCCTACGAGCAGTACTTC
TRBV4-2	.	TRBD2	TRBJ2-3	16	CASSQGLAGGTDTQYF	TGTGCCAGCAGCCAAGGACTAGCGGGGGGCACAGATACGCAGTATTTT
TRBV10-3	.	.	TRBJ1-2	13	CAISGTNFYGYTF	TGTGCCATCAGTGGAACAAATTTCTATGGCTACACCTTC
TRBV28	.	.	TRBJ1-5	10	CLVGNQPQHF	TGTCTGGTCGGGAATCAGCCCCAGCATTTT
TRBV19	once	TRBD1	TRBJ1-5	15	CASSTGTASNQPQHF	TGTGCCAGTAGTACCGGGACAGCTAGCAATCAGCCCCAGCATTTT
TRBV12-2	.	.	TRBJ2-7	18	CASRLPGPTGTKPYEQYF	TGTGCAAGTCGCTTACCGGGACCAACCGGGACTAAACCCTACGAGCAGTACTTC
TRBV28	.	TRBD1	TRBJ1-3	15	CASGQGASSGNTIYF	TGTGCCAGCGGCCAGGGGGCGAGCTCTGGAAACACCATATATTTT
TRBV5-5	once	.	TRBJ1-1	13	CASSLQGVTEAFF	TGTGCCAGCAGCTTGCAAGGAGTCACTGAAGCTTTCTTT
TRBV4-3	.	TRBD1	TRBJ1-2	13	CASSRGQGGGYTF	TGCGCCAGCAGTCGCGGACAGGGTGGCGGCTACACCTTC